This TCR beta chain was identified during a study of T cell repertoires in cytomegalovirus infection. Study summary: Recently identified HLA-C-restricted and well-studied HLA-B-restricted CMV epitopes were used. Indications of both CMV infection and matching HLA type were provided by public TCR beta signatures. Whole-study results and caveats: In two of eight donors, the top clonotype was HLA-C-restricted CMV-specific.

The CDR3 covers 17 residues. Trimming stripped 0 bases from V and 3 bases from J, with 18 bases between. Germline values: CDR1 ENHRY, CDR2 SYGVKD. TCRdb re-called the reads through MiXCR, storing one row per CDR3 protein. The table lists hundreds of thousands of distinct CDR3 sequences, approximately 30% of them singletons. With regard to this clonotype: Antigen unknown.

The input for sequencing was cultured CD8+ T cells from PBMCs, taken from culture after CMV antigen stimulation. The chain employs TRBV10-3 and TRBJ2-7, with D perhaps TRBD1 (6 bases). The sequence came from a human donor in good health (CMV status not recorded). Some clones in this sample may be carry-over from other donors' samples. This chain's CDR3 is CAISESISPGVGYEQYF. The CDR3 nucleotides read TGTGCCATCAGTGAGTCGATTTCTCCAGGGGTGGGCTACGAGCAGTACTTC.